This TCR beta chain was observed in a study of blood T cell repertoires in COVID-19. In the authors' workflow: Quantification of nucleated cells was approximated via reference gene primer amplification. Measured with immunoSEQ multiplex PCR; TCRdb has only the in-frame clones, and not every one. From that table come the V and J calls and clone size; the DNA was used to work out D and trimming. This table has 100,000 or so clones, about 89% appearing once. CDR3 length: 17 residues. Germline loops: CDR1 LNHDA, CDR2 SQIVND (reference sequence). Unmatched junction bases numbered 11, after V lost 3 bases and J lost 7 bases.

The receptor was derived from a human donor in a cohort sampled during active COVID-19. The chain employs TRBV19 and TRBJ2-1; 11 bases align to TRBD1. The sample consisted of peripheral blood. CDR3 sequence reads: CASSIAFTGTGGNEQFF. In DNA form, the CDR3 reads TGTGCCAGTAGTATCGCATTTACCGGGACAGGGGGGAATGAGCAGTTCTTC.